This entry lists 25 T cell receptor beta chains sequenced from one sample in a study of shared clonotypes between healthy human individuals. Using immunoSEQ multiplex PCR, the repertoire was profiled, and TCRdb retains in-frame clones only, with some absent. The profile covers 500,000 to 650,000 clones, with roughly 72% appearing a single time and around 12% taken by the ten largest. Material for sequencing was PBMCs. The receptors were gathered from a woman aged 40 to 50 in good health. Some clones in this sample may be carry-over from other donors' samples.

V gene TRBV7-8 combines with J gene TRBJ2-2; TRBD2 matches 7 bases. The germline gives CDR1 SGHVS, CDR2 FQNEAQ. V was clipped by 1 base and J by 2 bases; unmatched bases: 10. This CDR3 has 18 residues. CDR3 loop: CASSLGLARGFNTGELFF. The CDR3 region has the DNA TGTGCCAGCAGCTTAGGACTAGCAAGAGGGTTTAACACCGGGGAGCTGTTTTTT. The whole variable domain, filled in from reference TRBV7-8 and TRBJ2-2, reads GAGVSQSPRYKVAKRGQDVALRCDPISGHVSLFWYQQALGQGPEFLTYFQNEAQLDKSGLPSDRFFAERPEGSVSTLKIQRTQQEDSAVYLCASSLGLARGFNTGELFFGEGSRLTVL.

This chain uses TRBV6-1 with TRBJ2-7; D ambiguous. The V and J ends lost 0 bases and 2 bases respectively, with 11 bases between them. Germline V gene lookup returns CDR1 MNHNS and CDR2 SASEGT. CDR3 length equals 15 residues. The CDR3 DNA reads TGTGCCAGCAGTGAAGCAGGTAGGCCACCCTACGAGCAGTACTTC. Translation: CASSEAGRPPYEQYF.

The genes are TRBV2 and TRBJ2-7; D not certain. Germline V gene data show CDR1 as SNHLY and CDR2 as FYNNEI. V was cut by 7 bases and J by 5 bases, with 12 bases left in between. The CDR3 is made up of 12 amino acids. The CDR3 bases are TGTGCCAGCAACGCTGGTGGTAACGAGCAGTACTTC. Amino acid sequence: CASNAGGNEQYF.

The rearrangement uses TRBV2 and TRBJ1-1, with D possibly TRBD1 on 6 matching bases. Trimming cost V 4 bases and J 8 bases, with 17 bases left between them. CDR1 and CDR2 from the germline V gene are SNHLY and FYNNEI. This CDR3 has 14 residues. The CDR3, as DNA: TGTGCCAGCAGTGTTTCCTCCGCCGGGACAGAAGCTTTCTTT. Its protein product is CASSVSSAGTEAFF.

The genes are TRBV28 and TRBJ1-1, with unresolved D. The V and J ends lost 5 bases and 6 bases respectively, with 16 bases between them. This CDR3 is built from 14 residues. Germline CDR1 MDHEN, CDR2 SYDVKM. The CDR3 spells CASSLREDLPEAFF. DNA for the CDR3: TGTGCCAGCAGTCTCCGGGAGGACCTACCTGAAGCTTTCTTT.

Written as DNA, the CDR3 is TGTGCCAGCTCACTAAACAGGGACTCCCCTTACACTGAAGCTTTCTTT. It is translated as CASSLNRDSPYTEAFF. The chain couples TRBV18 to TRBJ1-1, with D perhaps matching TRBD1 (6 bases). V shed 4 bases and J shed 3 bases, with 18 bases lying between them. In germline, CDR1 is KGHSH, CDR2 LQKENI. This CDR3 spans 16 amino acids. Full variable domain (remainder filled in from reference TRBV18 and TRBJ1-1): NAGVMQNPRHLVRRRGQEARLRCSPMKGHSHVYWYRQLPEEGLKFMVYLQKENIIDESGMPKERFSAEFPKEGPSILRIQQVVRGDSAAYFCASSLNRDSPYTEAFFGQGTRLTVV.

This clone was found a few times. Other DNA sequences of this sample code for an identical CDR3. The CDR3 DNA sequence: TGTGCCAGCAGCGAAACAGCATATAGCAATCAGCCCCAGCATTTT. Translation gives CASSETAYSNQPQHF. This chain joins TRBV9 and TRBJ1-5; D ambiguous. Germline-derived CDR1 and CDR2 are SGDLS and YYNGEE. With 3 bases removed from V and 0 bases from J, the gap between germline ends came to 10 bases. This CDR3 is built from 15 residues.

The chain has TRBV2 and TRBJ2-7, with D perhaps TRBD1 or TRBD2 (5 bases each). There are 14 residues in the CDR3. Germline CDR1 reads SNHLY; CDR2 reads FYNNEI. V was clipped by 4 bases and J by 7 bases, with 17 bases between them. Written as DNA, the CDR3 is TGTGCCAGCAGTGGGGGCTACCGCCCGGGGGAGCAGTACTTC. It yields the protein CASSGGYRPGEQYF.

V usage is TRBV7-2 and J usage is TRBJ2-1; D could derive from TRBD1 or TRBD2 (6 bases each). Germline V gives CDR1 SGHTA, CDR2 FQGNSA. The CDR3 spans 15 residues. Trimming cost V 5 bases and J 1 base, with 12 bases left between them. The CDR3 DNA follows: TGTGCCAGCAGCCTCCTAGGGGGGTCCTACAATGAGCAGTTCTTC. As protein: CASSLLGGSYNEQFF.

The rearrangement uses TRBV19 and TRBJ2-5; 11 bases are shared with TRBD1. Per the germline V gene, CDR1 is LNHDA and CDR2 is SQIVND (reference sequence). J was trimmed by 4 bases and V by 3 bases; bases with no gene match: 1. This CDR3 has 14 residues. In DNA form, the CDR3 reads TGTGCCAGTAGTATGGGGACAGGGGGAGAGACCCAGTACTTC. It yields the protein CASSMGTGGETQYF.

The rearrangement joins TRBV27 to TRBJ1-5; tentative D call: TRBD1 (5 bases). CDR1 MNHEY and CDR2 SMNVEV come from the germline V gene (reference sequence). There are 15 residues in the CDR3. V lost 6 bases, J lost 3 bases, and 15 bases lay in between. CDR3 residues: CASRPLGGFNQPQHF. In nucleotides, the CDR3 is TGTGCCAGCAGACCCTTGGGGGGTTTCAATCAGCCCCAGCATTTT.

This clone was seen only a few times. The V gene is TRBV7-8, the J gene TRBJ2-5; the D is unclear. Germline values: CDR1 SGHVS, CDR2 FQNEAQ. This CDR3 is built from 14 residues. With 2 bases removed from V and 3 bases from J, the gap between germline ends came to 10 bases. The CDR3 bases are TGTGCCAGCAGCTTAAACACAATAGAAGAGACCCAGTACTTC. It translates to CASSLNTIEETQYF.

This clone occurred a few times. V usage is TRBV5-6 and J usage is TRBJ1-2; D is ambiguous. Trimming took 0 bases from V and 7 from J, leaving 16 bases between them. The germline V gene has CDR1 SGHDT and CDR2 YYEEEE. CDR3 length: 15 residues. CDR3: CASSLVGSRASGYTF. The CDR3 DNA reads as TGTGCCAGCAGCTTGGTCGGTTCCCGGGCCTCTGGCTACACCTTC.

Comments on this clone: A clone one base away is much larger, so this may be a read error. Written as DNA, the CDR3 is TGTGCCAGCAGCTTCAGGGGAAACACTGAAGCTTTCTTT. Translating it yields CASSFRGNTEAFF. The V and J genes are TRBV7-9 and TRBJ1-1; weak D call: TRBD1 (6 bases). The germline V gene encodes CDR1 SEHNR and CDR2 FQNEAQ (reference sequence). CDR3 length: 13 residues. Trimming took 3 bases from V and 2 from J, leaving 7 bases between them.

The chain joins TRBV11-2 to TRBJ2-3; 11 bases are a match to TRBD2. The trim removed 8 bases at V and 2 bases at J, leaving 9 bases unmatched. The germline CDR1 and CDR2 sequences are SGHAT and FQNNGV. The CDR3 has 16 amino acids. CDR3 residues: CASRTGTSGTTDTQYF. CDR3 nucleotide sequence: TGTGCCAGCCGCACGGGGACTAGCGGTACCACAGATACGCAGTATTTT. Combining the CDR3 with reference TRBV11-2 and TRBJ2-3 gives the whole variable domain EAGVAQSPRYKIIEKRQSVAFWCNPISGHATLYWYQQILGQGPKLLIQFQNNGVVDDSQLPKDRFSAERLKGVDSTLKIQPAKLEDSAVYLCASRTGTSGTTDTQYFGPGTRLTVL.

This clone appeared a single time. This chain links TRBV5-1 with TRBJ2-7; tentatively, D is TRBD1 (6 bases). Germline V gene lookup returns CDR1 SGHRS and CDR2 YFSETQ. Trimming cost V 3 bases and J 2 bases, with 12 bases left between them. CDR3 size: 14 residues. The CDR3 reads CASSSIGQPYEQYF. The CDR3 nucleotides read TGCGCCAGCAGCTCCATAGGACAGCCCTACGAGCAGTACTTC.

The CDR3 protein is CASSEAFNQPQHF. CDR3 nucleotide sequence: TGTGCCAGCAGTGAAGCGTTCAATCAGCCCCAGCATTTT. The chain carries TRBV6-1 and TRBJ1-5; D gene unclear. Deletions cut 0 bases from V and 3 bases from J, with 3 bases between. Germline V CDR1 and CDR2: MNHNS, SASEGT. The CDR3 is made up of 13 amino acids.

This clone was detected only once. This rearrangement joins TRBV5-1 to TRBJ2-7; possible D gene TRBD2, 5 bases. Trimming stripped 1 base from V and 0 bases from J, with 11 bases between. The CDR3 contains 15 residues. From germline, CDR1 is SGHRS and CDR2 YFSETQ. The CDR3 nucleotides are TGCGCCAGCAGCTTGAATCCGGGGAGCTCCTACGAGCAGTACTTC. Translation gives CASSLNPGSSYEQYF.

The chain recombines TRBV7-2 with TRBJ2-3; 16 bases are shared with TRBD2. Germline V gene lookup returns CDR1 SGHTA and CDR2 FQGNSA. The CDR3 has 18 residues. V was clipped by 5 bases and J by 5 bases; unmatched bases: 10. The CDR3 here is CASSPGTSGRVLGDTQYF. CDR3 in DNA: TGTGCCAGCAGCCCAGGGACTAGCGGGAGGGTGCTTGGAGATACGCAGTATTTT.

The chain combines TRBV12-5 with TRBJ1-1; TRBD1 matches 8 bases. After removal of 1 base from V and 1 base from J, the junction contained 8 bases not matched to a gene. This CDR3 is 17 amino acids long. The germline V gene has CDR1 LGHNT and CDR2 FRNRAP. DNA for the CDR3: TGTGCTAGTGGTTTGGACCGAGGACAGGGCAGGAACACTGAAGCTTTCTTT. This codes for CASGLDRGQGRNTEAFF.

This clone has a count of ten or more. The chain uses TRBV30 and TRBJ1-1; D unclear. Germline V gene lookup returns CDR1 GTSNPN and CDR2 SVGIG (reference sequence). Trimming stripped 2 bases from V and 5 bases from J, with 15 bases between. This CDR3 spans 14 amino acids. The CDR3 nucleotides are TGTGCCTGGAGTTCGGGAGACCGGGGTACTGAAGCTTTCTTT. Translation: CAWSSGDRGTEAFF.

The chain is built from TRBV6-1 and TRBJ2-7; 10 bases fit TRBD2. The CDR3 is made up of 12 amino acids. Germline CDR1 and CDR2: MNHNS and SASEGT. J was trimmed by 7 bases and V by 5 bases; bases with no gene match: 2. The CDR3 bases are TGTGCCAGCAGTTCACTAGCGGGAGAGCAGTACTTC. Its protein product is CASSSLAGEQYF.

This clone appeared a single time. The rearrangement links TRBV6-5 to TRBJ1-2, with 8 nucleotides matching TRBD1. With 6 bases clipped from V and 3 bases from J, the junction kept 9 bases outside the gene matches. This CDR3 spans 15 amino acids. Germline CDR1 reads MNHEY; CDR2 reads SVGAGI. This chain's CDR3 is CASSQNRQGHYGYTF. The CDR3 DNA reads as TGTGCCAGCAGCCAAAACCGACAGGGGCACTATGGCTACACCTTC.

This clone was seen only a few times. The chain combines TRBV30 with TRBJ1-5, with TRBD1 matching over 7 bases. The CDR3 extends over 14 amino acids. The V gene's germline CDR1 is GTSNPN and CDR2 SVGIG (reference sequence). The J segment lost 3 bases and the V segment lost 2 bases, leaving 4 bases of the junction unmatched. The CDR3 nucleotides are TGTGCCTGGAGTCCGGGACAGAACAATCAGCCCCAGCATTTT. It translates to CAWSPGQNNQPQHF.

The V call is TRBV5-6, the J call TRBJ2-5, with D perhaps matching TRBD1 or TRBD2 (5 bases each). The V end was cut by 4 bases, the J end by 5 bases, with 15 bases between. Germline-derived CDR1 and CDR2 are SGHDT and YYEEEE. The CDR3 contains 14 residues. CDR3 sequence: CASSPEVGVETQYF. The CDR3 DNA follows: TGTGCCAGCAGCCCGGAGGTGGGGGTGGAGACCCAGTACTTC.